This is a list of T cell receptor beta chains from one sample in a study of blood T cell repertoires in COVID-19. TCRdb keeps only in-frame clones here, not all; method: immunoSEQ multiplex PCR. The top ten clones hold about 0.8% of a sample with approximately 250,000 clones, around 90% of them seen once. The sequenced material came from peripheral blood. Receptors originate from a man younger than 45 with COVID-19, enrolled during active disease. Both conserved end residues are part of each CDR3. D genes are given only for firm matches. The size of a clone is reported for some rows only, either as once, few or many, or as a class for expanded clones.

clone_size j_call v_call d_call cdr3_nt cdr3_aa
- TRBJ1-3 TRBV6-5 TRBD1 TGTGCCAGCAGTTACTCGACAGGGGTCGGAAACACCATATATTTT CASSYSTGVGNTIYF
- TRBJ1-5 TRBV7-9 - TGTGCCAGCAGCTTAGGTCAGGGAAACAATCAGCCCCAGCATTTT CASSLGQGNNQPQHF
- TRBJ1-3 TRBV5-4 - TGTGCCGTAGGGGGGGATTCCTCTGGAAACACCATATATTTT CAVGGDSSGNTIYF
once TRBJ2-7 TRBV27 - TGTGCCGTTGGCCCCCCCTACGAGCAGTACTTC CAVGPPYEQYF
- TRBJ2-3 TRBV27 TRBD2 TGTGCCAGCAGTAAAGTCCAGCGGGGGAATTCAGATACGCAGTATTTT CASSKVQRGNSDTQYF
- TRBJ2-1 TRBV5-4 TRBD2 TGTGCCAGCAGCTTGGGGCATACCCTAGCGGGGGGAAACAATGAGCAGTTCTTC CASSLGHTLAGGNNEQFF
- TRBJ1-2 TRBV19 - TGTGCCAGTAAAAACAGCCCTCGGCATGGCTACACCTTC CASKNSPRHGYTF
- TRBJ2-7 TRBV10-3 TRBD1 TGTGCCATCAGTTTCCGGGACAGGGGTGGTGCGAACGAGCAGTACTTC CAISFRDRGGANEQYF
- TRBJ1-1 TRBV7-9 - TGTGCCAGCAGTTACGGGATGTCTGAAGCTTTCTTT CASSYGMSEAFF
- TRBJ1-5 TRBV3-1/TRBV3-2 - TGTGCCAGCAGCCATGGACAGTCCAATCAGCCCCAGCATTTT CASSHGQSNQPQHF
once TRBJ1-2 TRBV5-1 - TGCGCCAGCAGCTTAGACACGAACTATGGCTACACCTTC CASSLDTNYGYTF
- TRBJ1-2 TRBV20-1 - TGCAGTGCTAGTCGCGGGGAGGGCTACACCTTC CSASRGEGYTF
- TRBJ2-2 TRBV3-1/TRBV3-2 - TGTGCCAGCAGCCAAGATGTATCGGGGGCCGGGGAGCTGTTTTTT CASSQDVSGAGELFF
- TRBJ2-7 TRBV19 - TGTGCCAGTAGTTCCGGGTCCTACGAGCAGTACTTC CASSSGSYEQYF
- TRBJ1-4 TRBV9 - TGTGCCAGCAATGGAGGCGGCGTTAATGAAAAACTGTTTTTT CASNGGGVNEKLFF
- TRBJ2-4 TRBV2 TRBD2 TGTGCCAGCAGTGTGGTTAGCGGGGGGCCAGTTCAGTACTTC CASSVVSGGPVQYF
- TRBJ1-4 TRBV11-2 TRBD1 TGTGCCAGCAGCGAACACCGGGACAGGGGGCCAACTAATGAAAAACTGTTTTTT CASSEHRDRGPTNEKLFF
- TRBJ2-3 TRBV10-1 - TGCGCCAGCAGTGACTCGGGGAGGACAGATACGCAGTATTTT CASSDSGRTDTQYF
- TRBJ1-6 TRBV19 TRBD1 TGTGCCAGTAGTAACAGGGGGCTGGATTCACCCCTCCACTTT CASSNRGLDSPLHF
- TRBJ2-3 TRBV5-1 - TGCGCCAGCAGCTTGGGTTTCAGCGGAAACACAGATACGCAGTATTTT CASSLGFSGNTDTQYF
- TRBJ2-7 TRBV6-5 TRBD2 TGTGCCAGCAGTTGGGAGCGGGGGAACTACGAGCAGTACTTC CASSWERGNYEQYF
- TRBJ2-7 TRBV18 TRBD1 TGTGCCAGCTCACCACCCGACAGGGTCTACGAGCAGTACTTC CASSPPDRVYEQYF
- TRBJ1-4 TRBV3-1/TRBV3-2 - TGTGCCAGCAGCCAAGGACAGCGATATAATGAAAAACTGTTTTTT CASSQGQRYNEKLFF
few TRBJ2-3 TRBV7-3 - TGTGCCAGCAGCCCGCTCCCGGGGGATACGCAGTATTTT CASSPLPGDTQYF
- TRBJ2-6 TRBV19 TRBD1 TGTGCCAGTACCGGGACAGCTGGGGCCAACGTCCTGACTTTC CASTGTAGANVLTF
- TRBJ1-3 TRBV7-6 - TGTGCCAGCAGCTTAGTCTGGACAGCTGGAAACACCATATATTTT CASSLVWTAGNTIYF
- TRBJ2-3 TRBV11-3 TRBD2 TGTGCCAGCAGCCTGGGGACTAGCGGGGGAGCAGATACGCAGTATTTT CASSLGTSGGADTQYF
once TRBJ1-6 TRBV30 - TGTGCCTGGACCATCAAAATACAGAATTCACCCCTCCACTTT CAWTIKIQNSPLHF
- TRBJ1-5 TRBV10-3 - TGTGCCATCAGGCGGGGGGCAGACCAGCCCCAGCATTTT CAIRRGADQPQHF
- TRBJ2-7 TRBV27 TRBD1 TGTGCCAGCAGTATACGACAGGGAAAGAACGAGCAGTACTTC CASSIRQGKNEQYF
- TRBJ1-1 TRBV10-2 TRBD1 TGCGCCAGCAGTGAGTCGGACAGGGTTGACACTGAAGCTTTCTTT CASSESDRVDTEAFF
once TRBJ2-2 TRBV5-6 TRBD1 TGTGCCAGCAGCTTAATGGGCAGGGGGCAGATGTTTACCGGGGAGCTGTTTTTT CASSLMGRGQMFTGELFF
- TRBJ1-5 TRBV20-1 TRBD1 TGCAGTGCTAGTGTTATCCGCGGACAGGGTGGGAATAGCAATCAGCCCCAGCATTTT CSASVIRGQGGNSNQPQHF
- TRBJ2-1 TRBV18 - TGTGCCAGCTCAGGACAAAATGGCTCCTACAATGAGCAGTTCTTC CASSGQNGSYNEQFF
once TRBJ1-5 TRBV5-1 - TGCGCCAGCAGCCCCGGGGGGGGCAATCAGCCCCAGCATTTT CASSPGGGNQPQHF
once TRBJ2-2 TRBV6-5 - TGTGCCAGTAGGACGGAGGGCACCGGGGAGCTGTTTTTT CASRTEGTGELFF
- TRBJ1-5 TRBV2 TRBD1 TGTGCCAGCAGTGAGACAGGGATGAGCAATCAGCCCCAGCATTTT CASSETGMSNQPQHF
- TRBJ2-1 TRBV29-1 TRBD2 TGCAGCGTTGAAGTGGGGCGGGGGGAGCAGTTCTTC CSVEVGRGEQFF
- TRBJ1-1 TRBV5-1 - TGCGCCAGCAGCTTTCAGGCCGGGAACACTGAAGCTTTCTTT CASSFQAGNTEAFF
- TRBJ2-7 TRBV6-5 TRBD2 TGTGCCAGCACTGCCGGGACTAGCGGGGGCGGTCAGTACTTC CASTAGTSGGGQYF
- TRBJ2-7 TRBV29-1 - TGCAGCGTTGTCACGGGATTCTACGAGCAGTACTTC CSVVTGFYEQYF
- TRBJ2-1 TRBV24-1 TRBD1 TGTGCCACCAGTGATCGAGGGACAGGGGGGCCTCAACGCTTCAATGAGCAGTTCTTC CATSDRGTGGPQRFNEQFF
- TRBJ2-7 TRBV10-2 - TGCGCCAGCAGTGAACAGGGCTTAAGCTACGAGCAGTACTTC CASSEQGLSYEQYF
- TRBJ2-4 TRBV7-9 TRBD1 TGTGCCAGCAGGAACACTGGGACAGGGAAATCCAAAAACATTCAGTACTTC CASRNTGTGKSKNIQYF
once TRBJ2-7 TRBV6-2/TRBV6-3 TRBD2 TGTGCCAGCAGTTTCGGGCGGGGGAGTCTACGAGGGCAGTACTTC CASSFGRGSLRGQYF
- TRBJ1-2 TRBV6-1 - TGTGCCAGCAGTGAAGGGCAGATATCGGGGGAAGGTGGCTACACCTTC CASSEGQISGEGGYTF
- TRBJ2-1 TRBV9 - TGTGCCAGCAGCGTAGTGGCAGGTAGCTCCTACAATGAGCAGTTCTTC CASSVVAGSSYNEQFF
- TRBJ1-4 TRBV5-6 - TGTGCCAGCAGCTCTTCGGATCTGATCTTGTGGGGCGGGGATGAAAAACTGTTTTTT CASSSSDLILWGGDEKLFF
- TRBJ2-5 TRBV5-5 TRBD2 TGTGCCAGCAGCTTGGAACTAGCGGGGGGCCGGGAGACCCAGTACTTC CASSLELAGGRETQYF
- TRBJ2-2 TRBV6-5 TRBD2 TGTGCCAGCAGCGCCCAGACTAGCGCCGGGGAGCTGTTTTTT CASSAQTSAGELFF
- TRBJ2-3 TRBV2 TRBD1 TGTGCCAGCAGTGCGGACAGGGGTGATACGCAGTATTTT CASSADRGDTQYF
once TRBJ1-5 TRBV2 - TGTGCCAGCAGTGCTAATCAGCCCCAGCATTTT CASSANQPQHF
- TRBJ2-4 TRBV4-1 - TGCGCCAGCAGCCAAGAAGGGCAGGGAAACATTCAGTACTTC CASSQEGQGNIQYF
once TRBJ1-2 TRBV4-1 - TGCGCCAGCAGCCCCCGTGGAGGGACTAACTATGGCTACACCTTC CASSPRGGTNYGYTF
- TRBJ2-5 TRBV19 TRBD2 TGTGCCAGTAGTACGGGACTAGCGGGGGGCAGCCAAGAGACCCAGTACTTC CASSTGLAGGSQETQYF
- TRBJ2-1 TRBV6-4 TRBD1 TGTGCCAGCAGTGACTCGAGCAGGGGACAGAGTGAGCAGTTCTTC CASSDSSRGQSEQFF
few TRBJ2-3 TRBV7-6 TRBD2 TGTGCCAGCAGCTTAGCCAGCGGGCGGGGGGACGGCACAGATACGCAGTATTTT CASSLASGRGDGTDTQYF
once TRBJ1-2 TRBV7-9 - TGTGCCAGCAGCTTAGGACAGGCTAACTATGGCTACACCTTC CASSLGQANYGYTF
- TRBJ2-6 TRBV24-1 - TGTGCCACGATCAGGGGGAGGTATGGGGCCAACGTCCTGACTTTC CATIRGRYGANVLTF